This entry features one T cell receptor beta chain sequence. Its specificity is unknown. The sample comes from a study of graft-versus-host responses after intestinal transplantation. Study-level information: The study gave all recipients anti-thymocyte globulin induction, then tacrolimus and steroids for 2 to 3 years.

Profiling relied on immunoSEQ multiplex PCR, and the TCRdb table lists in-frame clones only, not all of them. This table has approximately 88,000 clones, about 95% appearing once. The study, taken as a whole, reports: Recipient-marrow GvH clones were detected, some having first appeared in ileum or blood. Declines in HvG clones occurring early post-transplant were associated with peak circulating GvH clone levels.

CDR1 and CDR2 from the germline V gene are SGHRS and YFSETQ. CDR3 length: 16 residues. V shed 2 bases and J shed 0 bases, with 14 bases lying between them. The sequence was obtained from a human donor who was the organ donor for an intestinal transplant. The chain has TRBV5-1 and TRBJ1-1; D uncertain. Sequencing was performed on unstimulated CD4+ T cells sorted from spleen or lymph node cells, taken before transplant. CDR3 DNA sequence: TGCGCCAGCAGCTTACCAGGTAAAACAATGAACACTGAAGCTTTCTTT. Its protein is CASSLPGKTMNTEAFF.